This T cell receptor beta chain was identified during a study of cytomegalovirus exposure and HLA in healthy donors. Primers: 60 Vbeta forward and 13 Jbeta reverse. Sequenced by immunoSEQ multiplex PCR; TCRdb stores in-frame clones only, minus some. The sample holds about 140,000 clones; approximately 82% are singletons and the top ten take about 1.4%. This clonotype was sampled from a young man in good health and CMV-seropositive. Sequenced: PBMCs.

CDR3 amino acids: CASSSAGTGVSGNTIYF. The CDR3 DNA is TGTGCCAGCAGCTCGGCCGGGACAGGGGTTTCTGGAAACACCATATATTTT. The genes are TRBV7-9 and TRBJ1-3, with 10 bases aligning to TRBD1. The CDR3 has 17 residues. With 4 bases clipped from V and 1 base from J, the junction kept 7 bases outside the gene matches. In germline, CDR1 is SEHNR, CDR2 FQNEAQ (reference sequence).